The 6 T cell receptor beta chains in this list originate from one sample, sequenced in a study of cytomegalovirus exposure and HLA in healthy donors (TCRdb year 2017). Library preparation used the immunoSEQ multiplex PCR assay. For the multiplex PCR, a mixture combining 60 forward primers for TCR Vbeta segments and 13 reverse primers for TCR Jbeta segments was used. This is the immuneACCESS table as TCRdb keeps it, with only in-frame sequences that have V and J called. A part of the clones is gone; compared with another copy, unresolved V genes explain less than half, and the rest is unexplained. The sample includes 220,000 or so clones, with approximately 79% observed a single time. The leading ten clones occupy about 1.7% of the sample. Sequenced sample: PBMCs. These TCRs come from a man aged 50-60 years in good health and CMV-seronegative.

The rearrangement links TRBV28 to TRBJ1-3; 7 bases are a match to TRBD1. Germline values: CDR1 MDHEN, CDR2 SYDVKM. This CDR3 spans 16 amino acids. The V gene end was trimmed by 3 bases and the J gene end by 2 bases; junction bases not matched to a gene: 7. The CDR3 here is CASSFRGTVPGNTIYF. The CDR3 DNA sequence: TGTGCCAGCAGTTTCAGGGGGACAGTTCCTGGAAACACCATATATTTT.

V and J are TRBV11-2 and TRBJ2-7; D is unclear. Germline loops: CDR1 SGHAT, CDR2 FQNNGV. V gave up 1 base and J gave up 3 bases, with 13 bases separating them. CDR3 length: 15 amino acids. The CDR3 reads CASSLVPTENYEQYF. CDR3 coding DNA: TGTGCCAGCAGCTTAGTACCCACAGAGAACTACGAGCAGTACTTC.

This chain links TRBV29-1 with TRBJ2-7, with a tentative D call TRBD1 (5 bases). With 3 bases removed from V and 7 bases from J, the gap between germline ends came to 10 bases. This CDR3 region has 11 residues. Per the germline V gene, CDR1 is SQVTM and CDR2 is ANQGSEA. CDR3 DNA sequence: TGCAGCGTTGACCTACCAGGGGAGCAGTACTTC. Translation gives CSVDLPGEQYF.

The CDR3 spells CASSFRRNNQPQHF. The CDR3 coding sequence is TGTGCCAGCAGTTTTCGGCGGAACAATCAGCCCCAGCATTTT. The chain combines TRBV27 with TRBJ1-5; D uncertain. Trimming took off 3 bases at V and 3 bases at J, with 9 bases between the two ends. Per germline, CDR1 MNHEY and CDR2 SMNVEV (reference sequence). The CDR3 consists of 14 residues.

The V and J genes are TRBV25-1 and TRBJ1-6; tentatively, D is TRBD1 (6 bases). This CDR3 has 14 amino acids. V lost 2 bases and J 7 bases, leaving 9 bases between the germline ends. Looked up from germline, CDR1 is MGHDK and CDR2 is SYGVNS. The CDR3 protein is CASSEEGGNSPLHF. The CDR3 nucleotides read TGTGCCAGCAGTGAAGAGGGGGGGAATTCACCCCTCCACTTT.

The chain employs TRBV28 and TRBJ2-5, with a weak D call TRBD2 (5 bases). CDR3 length: 11 amino acids. Trimming pared 3 bases from V and 11 bases from J, leaving 10 bases between. Germline V gene data show CDR1 as MDHEN and CDR2 as SYDVKM. DNA for the CDR3: TGTGCCAGCAGTTTGTTGAGGGAGCAGTACTTC. It yields the protein CASSLLREQYF.